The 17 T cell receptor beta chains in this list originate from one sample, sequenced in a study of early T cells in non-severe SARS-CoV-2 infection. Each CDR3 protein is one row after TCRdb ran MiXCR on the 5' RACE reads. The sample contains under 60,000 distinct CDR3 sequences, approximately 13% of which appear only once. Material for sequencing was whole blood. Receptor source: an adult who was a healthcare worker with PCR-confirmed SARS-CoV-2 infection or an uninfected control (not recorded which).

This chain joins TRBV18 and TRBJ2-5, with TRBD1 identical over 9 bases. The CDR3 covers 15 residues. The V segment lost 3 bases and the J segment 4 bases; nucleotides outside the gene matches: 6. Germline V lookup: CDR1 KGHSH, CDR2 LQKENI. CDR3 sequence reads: CASSPGQGETETQYF. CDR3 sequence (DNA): TGTGCCAGCTCACCGGGACAGGGTGAAACAGAGACCCAGTACTTC.

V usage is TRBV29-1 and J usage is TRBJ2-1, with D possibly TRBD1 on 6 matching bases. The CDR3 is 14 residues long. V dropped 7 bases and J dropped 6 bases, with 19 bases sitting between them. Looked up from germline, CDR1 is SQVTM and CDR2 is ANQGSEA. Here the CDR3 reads CSAREGEKFNEQFF. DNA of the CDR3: TGCAGCGCCCGCGAGGGGGAGAAGTTCAATGAGCAGTTCTTC.

Written as DNA, the CDR3 is TGTGCCAGCAGTGTCTCTGTAAATGAGCAGTTCTTC. The encoded protein is CASSVSVNEQFF. The chain joins TRBV28 to TRBJ2-1; D is unclear. Germline V gene data show CDR1 as MDHEN and CDR2 as SYDVKM. CDR3 length: 12 amino acids. Trimming pared 5 bases from V and 7 bases from J, leaving 9 bases between.

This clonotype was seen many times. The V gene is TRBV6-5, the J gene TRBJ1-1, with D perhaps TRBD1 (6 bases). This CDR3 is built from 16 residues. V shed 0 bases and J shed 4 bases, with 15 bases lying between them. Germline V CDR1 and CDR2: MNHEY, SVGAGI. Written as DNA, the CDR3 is TGTGCCAGCAGTTACTCTAGAGGGGGTTCGGGCACTGAAGCTTTCTTT. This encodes CASSYSRGGSGTEAFF.

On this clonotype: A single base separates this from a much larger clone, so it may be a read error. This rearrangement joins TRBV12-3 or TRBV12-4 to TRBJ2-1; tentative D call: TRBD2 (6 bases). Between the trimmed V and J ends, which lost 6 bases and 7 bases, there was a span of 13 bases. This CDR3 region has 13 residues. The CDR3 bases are TGTGCCAGCAGCCGCAACGGGGGAAATGAGCAGTTCTTC. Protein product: CASSRNGGNEQFF.

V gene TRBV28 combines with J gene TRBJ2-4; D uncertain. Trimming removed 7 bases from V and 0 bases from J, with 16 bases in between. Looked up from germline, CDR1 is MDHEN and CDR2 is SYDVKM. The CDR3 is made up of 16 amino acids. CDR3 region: CASTPSGNEAKNIQYF. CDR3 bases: TGTGCCAGCACCCCTTCTGGGAACGAAGCCAAAAACATTCAGTACTTC.

The CDR3 loop is CASSFRLVDEQFF. The CDR3 DNA follows: TGTGCCAGCAGCTTCCGCCTCGTAGATGAGCAGTTCTTC. The chain couples TRBV11-2 to TRBJ2-1, with D unresolved. Germline CDR1 is SGHAT and CDR2 is FQNNGV. V was cut by 3 bases and J by 8 bases, with 11 bases left in between. The CDR3 covers 13 residues.

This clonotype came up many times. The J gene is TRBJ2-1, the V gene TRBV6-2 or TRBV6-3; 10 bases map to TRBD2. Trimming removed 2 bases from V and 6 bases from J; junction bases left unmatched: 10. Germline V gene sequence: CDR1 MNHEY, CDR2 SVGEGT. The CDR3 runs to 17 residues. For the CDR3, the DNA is TGTGCCAGCAGTTACGGGTTAGCGGGGGGTGGAGCCAATGAGCAGTTCTTC. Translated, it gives CASSYGLAGGGANEQFF.

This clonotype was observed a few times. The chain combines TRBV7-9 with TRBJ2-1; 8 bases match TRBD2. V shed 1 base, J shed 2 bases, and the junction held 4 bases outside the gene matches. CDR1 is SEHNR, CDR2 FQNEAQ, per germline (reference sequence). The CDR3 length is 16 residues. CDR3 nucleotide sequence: TGTGCCAGCAGCTTAGGCGGGGGGCCCACCTACAATGAGCAGTTCTTC. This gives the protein CASSLGGGPTYNEQFF.

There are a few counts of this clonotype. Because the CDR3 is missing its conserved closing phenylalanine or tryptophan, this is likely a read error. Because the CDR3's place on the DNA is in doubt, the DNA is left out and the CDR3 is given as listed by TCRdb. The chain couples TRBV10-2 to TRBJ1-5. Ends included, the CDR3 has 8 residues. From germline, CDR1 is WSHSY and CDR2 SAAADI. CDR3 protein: CASSEDKL.

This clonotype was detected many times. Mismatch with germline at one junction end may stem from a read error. The CDR3 region has the DNA TGTGCCAGCACCCCACAGGGGAACCCCGGGGAGCTGTTTTTT. Translated, it gives CASTPQGNPGELFF. V usage is TRBV7-9 and J usage is TRBJ2-2, with 7 bases identical to TRBD1. CDR1 and CDR2 from the germline V gene are SEHNR and FQNEAQ (reference sequence). The CDR3 has 14 residues.

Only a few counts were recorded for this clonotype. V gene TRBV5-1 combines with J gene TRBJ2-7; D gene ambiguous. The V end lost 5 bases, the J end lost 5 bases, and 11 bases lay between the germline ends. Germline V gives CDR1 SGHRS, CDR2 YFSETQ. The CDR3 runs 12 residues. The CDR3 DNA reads TGCGCCAGCAGGGATTCTGCTAACGAGCAGTACTTC. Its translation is CASRDSANEQYF.

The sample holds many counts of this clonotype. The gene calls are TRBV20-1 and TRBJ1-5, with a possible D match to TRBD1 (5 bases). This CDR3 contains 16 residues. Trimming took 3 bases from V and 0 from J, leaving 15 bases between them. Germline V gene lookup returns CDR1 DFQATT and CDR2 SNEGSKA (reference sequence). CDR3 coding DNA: TGCAGTGCTAGGTCGGGGGGAGGATTTAGCAATCAGCCCCAGCATTTT. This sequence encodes CSARSGGGFSNQPQHF.

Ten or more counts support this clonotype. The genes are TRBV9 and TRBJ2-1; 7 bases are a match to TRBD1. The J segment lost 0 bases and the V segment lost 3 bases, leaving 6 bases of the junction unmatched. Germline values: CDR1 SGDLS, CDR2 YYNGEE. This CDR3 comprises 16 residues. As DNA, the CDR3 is TGTGCCAGCAGCGAGGCCGGGACAGCCTCCTACAATGAGCAGTTCTTC. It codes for CASSEAGTASYNEQFF.

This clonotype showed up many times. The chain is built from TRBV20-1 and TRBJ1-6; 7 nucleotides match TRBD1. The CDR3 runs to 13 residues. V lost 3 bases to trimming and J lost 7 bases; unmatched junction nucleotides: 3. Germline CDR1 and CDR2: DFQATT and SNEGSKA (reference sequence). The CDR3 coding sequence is TGCAGTGCTAGGGACAGGCCAAATTCACCCCTCCACTTT. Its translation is CSARDRPNSPLHF.

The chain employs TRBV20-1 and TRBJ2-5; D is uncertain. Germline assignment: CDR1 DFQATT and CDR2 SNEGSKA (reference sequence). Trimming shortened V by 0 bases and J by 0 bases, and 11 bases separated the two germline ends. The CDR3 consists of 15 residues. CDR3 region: CSARDPTQYQETQYF. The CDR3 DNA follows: TGCAGTGCTAGAGACCCGACGCAGTACCAAGAGACCCAGTACTTC.

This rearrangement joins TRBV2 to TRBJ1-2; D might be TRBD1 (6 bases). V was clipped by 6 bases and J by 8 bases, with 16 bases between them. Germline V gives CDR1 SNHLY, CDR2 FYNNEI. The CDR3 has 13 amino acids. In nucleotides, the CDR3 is TGTGCCAGCAGGGCCCATTCAGGGGAGGGCTACACCTTC. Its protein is CASRAHSGEGYTF.